This T cell receptor beta chain is drawn from a study of T cell clonality in common variable immunodeficiency. Study results and limitations: Reportedly, TCR beta sequences from common variable immunodeficiency showed fewer deletions and N-nucleotide insertions. Compared with healthy controls, CVID subjects showed increased TCRbeta clonality, mostly in about a third. Patient heterogeneity in the CVID cohort limited correlations between repertoire features and clinical complications.

The germline V gene encodes CDR1 SGHRS and CDR2 YFSETQ. V lost 2 bases and J lost 1, with 6 bases in between. CDR3 size: 13 residues. This clone appeared many times. Its specificity is not known. Sequencing ends 3 residues short of the CDR3 end; the germline J gene provides the rest. Sequencing used immunoSEQ multiplex PCR; TCRdb keeps in-frame clones, though not all of them. The sample holds around 55,000 clones, and no clone turns up only once. The V gene is TRBV5-1, the J gene TRBJ2-5, with D uncertain. This receptor was identified in a person aged 18 to 69 in good health. The source material was peripheral blood mononuclear cells. The covered CDR3 bases are TGCGCCAGCAGCTTTTCTTCCCAAGAGACC. It specifies CASSFSSQET. The CDR3 in its entirety is CASSFSSQETQYF.